This TCR beta chain was sequenced during a study of shared clonotypes between healthy human individuals. Overall study results and limits: There were few donors, and this limited the genetic and exposure-history diversity represented. Generally, naive subsets (rather than memory subsets) showed larger estimated richness.

CDR3 length equals 13 residues. Germline loops: CDR1 KGHSH, CDR2 LQKENI. Trimming stripped 2 bases from V and 5 bases from J, with 6 bases between. A note on this clone: Its antigen is as yet unknown.

The assay was immunoSEQ multiplex PCR, and TCRdb's table has in-frame clones only and misses some. The repertoire holds some 580,000 clones, with almost 97% as singletons. The chain links TRBV18 to TRBJ2-2; D gene ambiguous. This TCR derives from a woman between 25 and 40 years old in good health. Sequencing was performed on naive CD4+ T cells sorted from blood. The subset was: CD45RA+ positively selected. The CDR3 DNA follows: TGTGCCAGCTCACCAAGGGTAACCGGGGAGCTGTTTTTT. Translating gives CASSPRVTGELFF.